What follows describes a single TCR beta chain. Its target is not known. This was a deep-level run. Measured with immunoSEQ multiplex PCR; TCRdb has only the in-frame clones, and not every one. The sample contains 1.5 million to 2.5 million clones, about 95% of which appear only once. Naive CD8 cells comprised CD45RO-negative, CCR7-positively selected cells, excluding terminally differentiated effector memory CD45RA+ cells. The source of the sample is a study of shared clonotypes between healthy human individuals. Study background: Per donor, CD8 memory used one plate, CD8 naive used two, CD4 memory used three and CD4 naive used three. Study-wide results and caveats: Generation probabilities were higher for clonotypes shared across all four sorted-subset donors than for unshared ones.

The specimen was naive CD8+ T cells sorted from blood. The clonotype was recovered from a man between 18 and 35 years old in good health.

Here the CDR3 reads CASSLPAGGPDTQYF. The CDR3 DNA sequence: TGTGCCAGCAGCCTTCCAGCGGGAGGGCCAGATACGCAGTATTTT. The genes are TRBV14 and TRBJ2-3; 10 nucleotides align to TRBD2. The CDR3 has 15 residues. Germline values: CDR1 SGHDN, CDR2 FVKESK. The V and J ends lost 4 bases and 4 bases, in that order; junction bases with no gene match: 5.